This paragraph covers one TCR beta chain sequence. This sample is part of a study of PD-L1 blockade in urothelial cancer. About the study: About 90% of the roughly 29 patients were men with bladder-origin urothelial cancer. At 3 weeks after treatment start (second dose) and again at 6 weeks, blood was analyzed.

Sample contribution per patient ranged from 1 to 8, covering pretreatment and on-treatment. Synthetic TCR analog templates were spiked into each PCR. Sequencing used immunoSEQ multiplex PCR; TCRdb keeps in-frame clones, though not all of them. This repertoire shows approximately 79,000 clones, about 90% found once; its top ten account for roughly 5.2%. This specimen was PBMCs, taken around atezolizumab (anti-PD-L1) treatment. The clonotype was recovered from a woman in her 70s with urothelial cancer.

This chain's CDR3 is CASSQDDRGLGSGNTIYF. In DNA form, the CDR3 reads TGTGCCAGCAGCCAAGATGATAGGGGGTTGGGCTCTGGAAACACCATATATTTT. The genes are TRBV4-2 and TRBJ1-3; D is possibly TRBD1 (6 bases). The length of the CDR3 is 18 residues. The V gene's germline CDR1 is LGHNA and CDR2 YNFKEQ. Trimming shortened V by 0 bases and J by 0 bases, and 15 bases separated the two germline ends.